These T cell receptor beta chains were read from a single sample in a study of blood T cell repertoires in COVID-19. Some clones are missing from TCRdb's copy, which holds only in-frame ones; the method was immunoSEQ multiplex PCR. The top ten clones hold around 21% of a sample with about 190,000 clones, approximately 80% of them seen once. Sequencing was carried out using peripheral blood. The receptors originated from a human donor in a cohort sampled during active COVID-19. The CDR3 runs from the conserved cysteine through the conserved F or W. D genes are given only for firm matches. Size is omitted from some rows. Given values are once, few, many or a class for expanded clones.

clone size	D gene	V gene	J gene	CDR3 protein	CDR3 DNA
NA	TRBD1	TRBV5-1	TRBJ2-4	CASSPDRGLSNIQYF	TGCGCCAGCAGCCCAGACAGGGGGCTATCAAACATTCAGTACTTC
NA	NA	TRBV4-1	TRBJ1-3	CASSQGRGFPGNTIYF	TGCGCCAGCAGCCAAGGCAGGGGATTCCCTGGAAACACCATATATTTT
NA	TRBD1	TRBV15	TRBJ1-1	CATSTRTGGRYGEAFF	TGTGCCACCAGCACAAGGACAGGGGGCCGGTATGGTGAAGCTTTCTTT
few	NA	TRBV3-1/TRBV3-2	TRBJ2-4	CASSPPAGKNIQYF	TGTGCCAGCAGCCCCCCGGCGGGCAAAAACATTCAGTACTTC
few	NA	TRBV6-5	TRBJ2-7	CASSYSLSRAPYEQYF	TGTGCCAGCAGTTACTCGCTTTCCAGGGCGCCCTACGAGCAGTACTTC
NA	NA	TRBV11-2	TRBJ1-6	CASSPRSGEDSPLHF	TGTGCCAGCAGCCCCCGTTCGGGGGAAGATTCACCCCTCCACTTT
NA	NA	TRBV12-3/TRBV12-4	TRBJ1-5	CASSQSNQPQHF	TGTGCCAGCAGTCAGAGCAATCAGCCCCAGCATTTT
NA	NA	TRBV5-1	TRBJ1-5	CASSQGDNQPQHF	TGCGCCAGCAGCCAGGGCGACAATCAGCCCCAGCATTTT
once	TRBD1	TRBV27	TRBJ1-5	CASSFSGQAINQPQHF	TGTGCCAGCAGTTTCTCGGGACAGGCGATCAATCAGCCCCAGCATTTT
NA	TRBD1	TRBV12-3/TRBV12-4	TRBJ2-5	CASSDRGEETQYF	TGTGCCAGCAGTGACAGGGGAGAGGAGACCCAGTACTTC
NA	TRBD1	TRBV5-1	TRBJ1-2	CASSRDRDLNYGYTF	TGCGCCAGCAGCCGGGACAGGGACCTAAACTATGGCTACACCTTC
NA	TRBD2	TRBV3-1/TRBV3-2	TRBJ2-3	CASSLVTGGASDTQYF	TGTGCCAGCAGCTTGGTTACGGGGGGGGCCTCAGATACGCAGTATTTT
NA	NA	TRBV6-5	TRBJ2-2	CASIGRVLTGELFF	TGTGCCAGCATAGGGCGGGTGCTCACCGGGGAGCTGTTTTTT
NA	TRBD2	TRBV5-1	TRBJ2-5	CASSLGLAGQETQYF	TGCGCCAGCAGCTTGGGGCTAGCGGGTCAAGAGACCCAGTACTTC
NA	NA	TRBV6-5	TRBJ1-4	CASTPGPGVWEKLFF	TGTGCCAGCACCCCCGGTCCAGGGGTTTGGGAAAAACTGTTTTTT
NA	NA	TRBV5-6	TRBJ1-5	CASSPGWDQPQHF	TGTGCCAGCAGCCCGGGATGGGATCAGCCCCAGCATTTT
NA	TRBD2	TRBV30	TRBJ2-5	CAWSVGGRGMQETQYF	TGTGCCTGGAGTGTAGGTGGGCGGGGGATGCAAGAGACCCAGTACTTC